This section outlines one T cell receptor (beta chain) sequence together with its context. Trimming removed 6 bases at V and 2 bases at J, with 11 bases between. CDR3 length: 14 residues. CDR1 and CDR2 (germline): SNHLY, FYNNEI. The sample is drawn from a study of blood T cell repertoires in COVID-19. Whole-study context: T cells, B-cell-depleted T cells, or PBMCs provided the cDNA or gDNA that served as material.

Methods used by the authors: Amplification of reference gene primers was used by the study to estimate nucleated cell counts. The data were produced by immunoSEQ multiplex PCR, yet TCRdb's version contains in-frame clones alone and is incomplete. V, J and clone size reflect that table, while D and trimming were determined from the DNA. This table has 250,000 to 300,000 clones, 89% appearing once. Participants, roughly 18 to 100 years old, spanned more than 20 US areas. Donors of Cohort 3 who recovered were those that had two negative PCRs, clearance, or symptom resolution. Sequenced input: PBMCs or T cells enriched from blood (not recorded which). This chain uses TRBV2 with TRBJ1-3; D is perhaps TRBD1 (6 bases). This clonotype was obtained from a woman in her 40s who had recovered from COVID-19. The CDR3 protein is CASSQGYPGNTIYF. The DNA of the CDR3 is TGTGCCAGCAGCCAGGGGTATCCTGGAAACACCATATATTTT.